The rows below give T cell receptor beta chains drawn from one sample of a study of blood T cell repertoires in COVID-19. The data were produced by immunoSEQ multiplex PCR, yet TCRdb's version contains in-frame clones alone and is incomplete. The data hold 90,000 to 150,000 clones, with 75% to 85% observed a single time. Material for sequencing was peripheral blood. These receptors all come from a woman older than 75 with acute or convalescent COVID-19. CDR3s include the opening cysteine and the closing phenylalanine or tryptophan. D genes are given only for firm matches. Part of the rows lack a size; the others show once, few, many or a class for expanded clones.

TRBV28	TRBJ2-7	few	TRBD1	TGTGCCAGCAGTTTATATGGGACAGGGGGGGGCGAGCAGTACTTC	CASSLYGTGGGEQYF
TRBV4-2	TRBJ1-2	-	-	TGTGCCAGCAGCCAAGATACAGATTATGGCTACACCTTC	CASSQDTDYGYTF
TRBV4-3	TRBJ1-1	-	TRBD1	TGCGCCAGCAGGATCATCGACAGGGGCACTGAAGCTTTCTTT	CASRIIDRGTEAFF
TRBV5-1	TRBJ2-6	once	TRBD1	TGCGCCAGCAGCCCAGGACAGGGGGCGGGTGGGGCCAACGTCCTGACTTTC	CASSPGQGAGGANVLTF
TRBV15	TRBJ1-1	-	TRBD1	TGTGCCACCAGCAGAATGGACAGGCGAGGTGAAGCTTTCTTT	CATSRMDRRGEAFF
TRBV3-1/TRBV3-2	TRBJ2-7	-	TRBD2	TGTGCCAGCAGCACAGAGCGGGGGCCCTCCTACGAGCAGTACTTC	CASSTERGPSYEQYF
TRBV7-2	TRBJ2-1	-	-	TGTGCCAGCAGCGTACTGGTCTCCTACAATGAGCAGTTCTTC	CASSVLVSYNEQFF
TRBV7-3	TRBJ2-5	few	-	TGTGCCAGCAGCTTATTGACTCAGGGGATTGGGGAGACCCAGTACTTC	CASSLLTQGIGETQYF
TRBV6-2/TRBV6-3	TRBJ2-1	-	-	TGTGCCAGCAGTTATGGGCGACTAGGCCGCAATGAGCAGTTCTTC	CASSYGRLGRNEQFF
TRBV13	TRBJ2-3	-	-	TGTGCCAGCAGCTTAGGAAGAGTAGGGGGACCGCAGTATTTT	CASSLGRVGGPQYF
TRBV19	TRBJ2-7	once	-	TGTGCCAGTATGAGTAAAGACGGAGCCTACGAGCAGTACTTC	CASMSKDGAYEQYF
TRBV28	TRBJ1-4	few	-	TGTGCCAGCAGCTACAATTGGGGGGGCTCTAATGAAAAACTGTTTTTT	CASSYNWGGSNEKLFF
TRBV4-1	TRBJ1-3	few	-	TGCGCCAGCAGCCAAGGGGCCTCTGGAAACACCATATATTTT	CASSQGASGNTIYF
TRBV7-9	TRBJ2-5	-	TRBD2	TGTGCCAGCAGCCTCCCCCTCCAGCGGGGCGGAGAGACCCAGTACTTC	CASSLPLQRGGETQYF